This T cell receptor (beta chain) was observed in a study of T cells in tuberculosis. TCRdb's table, derived via immunoSEQ multiplex PCR, lists solely in-frame clones and lacks some. The sample has 33,000 or so clones, about 94% seen once. Overall study results and limits: Smaller distances to GMM-specific TCRs suggested their expansion in active tuberculosis.

With respect to this clone: Its cognate antigen is unknown.

The sequencing sample was made of PBMCs. The TCR comes from a donor aged 10-29 years with latent tuberculosis or without tuberculosis infection.

CDR3 DNA: TGTGCCAGCAGCTTATCTCAGGGCCCCTACGAGCAGTACTTC. This sequence encodes CASSLSQGPYEQYF. This rearrangement joins TRBV7-2 to TRBJ2-7; possibly TRBD1 for D (5 bases). CDR3 size: 14 residues. CDR1 and CDR2 (germline): SGHTA, FQGNSA. V was clipped by 2 bases and J by 2 bases, with 10 bases between them. Together with reference TRBV7-2 and TRBJ2-7, the CDR3 gives the full variable domain: GAGVSQSPSNKVTEKGKDVELRCDPISGHTALYWYRQSLGQGLEFLIYFQGNSAPDKSGLPSDRFSAERTGGSVSTLTIQRTQQEDSAVYLCASSLSQGPYEQYFGPGTRLTVT.